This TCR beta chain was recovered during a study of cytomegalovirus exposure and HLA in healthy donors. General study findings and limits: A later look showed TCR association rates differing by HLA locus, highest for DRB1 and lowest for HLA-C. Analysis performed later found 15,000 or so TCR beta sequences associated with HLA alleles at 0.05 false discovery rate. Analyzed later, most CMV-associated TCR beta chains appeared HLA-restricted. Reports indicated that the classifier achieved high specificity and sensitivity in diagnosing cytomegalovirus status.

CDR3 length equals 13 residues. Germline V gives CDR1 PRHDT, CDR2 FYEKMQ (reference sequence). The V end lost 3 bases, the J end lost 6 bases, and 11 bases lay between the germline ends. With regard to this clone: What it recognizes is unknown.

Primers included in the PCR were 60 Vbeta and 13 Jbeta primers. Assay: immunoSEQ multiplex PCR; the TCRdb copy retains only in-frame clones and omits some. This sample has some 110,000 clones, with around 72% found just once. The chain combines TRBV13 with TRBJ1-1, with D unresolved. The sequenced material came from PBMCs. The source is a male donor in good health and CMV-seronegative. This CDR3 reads CASSLKEDPEAFF. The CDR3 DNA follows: TGTGCCAGCAGCTTGAAAGAGGATCCTGAAGCTTTCTTT.